This T cell receptor beta chain was documented in a study of Tregs in tolerant kidney transplant recipients. Study results and caveats: Nucleotide sequences could not be compared across some patients' samples due to primer changes. Tolerant patients' donor-specific Tregs expanded beyond overall Tregs, suggesting antigen-driven growth.

The protocol was immunoSEQ multiplex PCR, while the TCRdb copy is restricted to in-frame clones and leaves out a portion. Of fewer than 100,000 clones in the sample, roughly 93% are singletons; the top ten hold approximately 0.48%. On this clone: Its antigen is as yet unknown.

The V gene's germline CDR1 is ENHRY and CDR2 SYGVKD. The V and J ends lost 3 bases and 6 bases respectively, with 11 bases between them. The CDR3 is 14 amino acids. The sequences come from CD4+ T cells from blood, collected before the transplant. The clonotype was recovered from a human donor who received a combined kidney and bone marrow transplant. V is TRBV10-3 and J is TRBJ2-2, with D tentatively TRBD2 (6 bases). CDR3: CAISERRAPGELFF. The CDR3 DNA sequence: TGTGCCATCAGTGAACGGAGGGCCCCCGGGGAGCTGTTTTTT.